Listed below are T cell receptor beta chains from one sample, sequenced in a study of beta chain features in type 1 diabetes. Method: immunoSEQ multiplex PCR; TCRdb's copy keeps in-frame clones and lacks some. The table includes 220,000 or so clones, roughly two thirds detected once. Sequenced input: naive CD4+ T cells from blood. These receptors were obtained from a man younger than 40 in good health. CDR3s include the opening cysteine and the closing phenylalanine or tryptophan. Fields, in order: V gene, D gene, clone size, J gene, CDR3 protein, CDR3 DNA. D genes are given only for firm matches. Clone size is stated in some rows and not others, as once, few, many or a class when expanded.

TRBV4-3	.	few	TRBJ1-1	CASSEGRNTEAFF	TGCGCCAGCAGCGAAGGACGGAACACTGAAGCTTTCTTT
TRBV30	.	.	TRBJ1-5	CAWRGTNQPQHF	TGTGCCTGGAGAGGAACAAATCAGCCCCAGCATTTT
TRBV12-5	.	once	TRBJ2-3	CASGLEDTQYF	TGTGCTAGTGGCCTCGAAGATACGCAGTATTTT
TRBV5-4	TRBD1	.	TRBJ2-2	CASSLDGTGGKRVFF	TGTGCCAGCAGTCTAGACGGGACAGGCGGGAAGAGGGTGTTTTTT
TRBV30	.	.	TRBJ1-1	CAWIEGRTEAFF	TGTGCCTGGATAGAGGGTCGAACTGAAGCTTTCTTT
TRBV4-1	.	.	TRBJ1-2	CASSAGGYGYTF	TGCGCCAGCAGCGCGGGGGGCTATGGCTACACCTTC
TRBV2	.	.	TRBJ2-4	CASSDRVNVQYF	TGTGCCAGCAGTGATCGGGTTAACGTTCAGTACTTC
TRBV18	TRBD2	.	TRBJ2-1	CASSPGLAAGSYNEQFF	TGTGCCAGCTCACCGGGACTAGCGGCGGGTTCCTACAATGAGCAGTTCTTC
TRBV25-1	TRBD2	.	TRBJ2-5	CASSGGRGETQYF	TGTGCCAGCAGTGGAGGGAGGGGAGAGACCCAGTACTTC
TRBV14	.	few	TRBJ2-5	CASKGESWETQYF	TGTGCCAGCAAAGGGGAAAGTTGGGAGACCCAGTACTTC